The rows below give T cell receptor beta chains drawn from one sample of a study of T cell responses to AZD1222 COVID-19 vaccine. The method was immunoSEQ multiplex PCR; TCRdb's version includes in-frame clones alone and lacks a portion of them. The sample carries approximately 84,000 clones, more than 80% recorded once. The sequenced sample was peripheral blood, obtained on day 0 of AZD1222 vaccination. The receptors shown here come from an adult in good health. Both conserved end residues are part of each CDR3. The D gene is left open where the match is weak. Rows give clone size only sometimes, using once, few, many, or a class for an expanded clone.

length,D,V,size,J,DNA,CDR3
13,-,TRBV11-2,-,TRBJ1-2,TGTGCCAGCAGTTCTCGGGCCGACTATGGCTACACCTTC,CASSSRADYGYTF
14,TRBD1,TRBV7-9,-,TRBJ1-2,TGTGCCAGCAGGTCAACAGGGGGTGTGATCGGCTACACCTTC,CASRSTGGVIGYTF
17,TRBD1,TRBV18,-,TRBJ1-3,TGTGCCAGCTCACTGTCGACAGGGTCGAGCTCTGGAAACACCATATATTTT,CASSLSTGSSSGNTIYF
14,TRBD2,TRBV6-2/TRBV6-3,-,TRBJ2-7,TGTGCCAGCAGCCGACCGGGACTAGGATACGAGCAGTACTTC,CASSRPGLGYEQYF
13,TRBD1,TRBV7-2,-,TRBJ2-5,TGTGCCAGCAGTAGGGACAGGGGGGAGACCCAGTACTTC,CASSRDRGETQYF
15,TRBD2,TRBV14,-,TRBJ2-7,TGTGCCAGCAGCCAAGATTTGGGGACTAGGGCCGGGCAGTACTTC,CASSQDLGTRAGQYF
18,TRBD2,TRBV28,-,TRBJ2-5,TGTGCCAGCAGTCCTCCCCCGGGGCTAGCGGGAGTTGGGGAGACCCAGTACTTC,CASSPPPGLAGVGETQYF
12,-,TRBV11-2,-,TRBJ2-7,TGTGCCAGCAGCTCGACTAGGAGAGAGCAGTACTTC,CASSSTRREQYF
12,-,TRBV5-8,-,TRBJ2-1,TGTGCCAGCAGCTTGGATGACAATGAGCAGTTCTTC,CASSLDDNEQFF
15,TRBD1,TRBV2,-,TRBJ2-2,TGTGCCAGCAACCGACAGGGGGGTAACACCGGGGAGCTGTTTTTT,CASNRQGGNTGELFF
14,-,TRBV29-1,-,TRBJ2-5,TGCAGCGTCTTATCGGGATGGCTGGGAGAGACCCAGTACTTC,CSVLSGWLGETQYF
13,TRBD1,TRBV7-2,few,TRBJ1-1,TGTGCCAGCAGCTGGGGGGACAGTCCCGTAGCTTTCTTT,CASSWGDSPVAFF
15,-,TRBV6-5,-,TRBJ2-7,TGTGCCAGCAGTTACTCGGTTCAGGGGAACTACGAGCAGTACTTC,CASSYSVQGNYEQYF
13,TRBD1,TRBV13,-,TRBJ1-2,TGTGCCAGCAGCCTACGACAGGGGGATGGCTACACCTTC,CASSLRQGDGYTF
14,-,TRBV11-2,-,TRBJ1-5,TGTGCCAGCAGCTTTATGGGGGGCAATCAGCCCCAGCATTTT,CASSFMGGNQPQHF
14,TRBD1,TRBV18,-,TRBJ1-4,TGTGCCAGCTCACCAGGAAGGGGGCCGGAAAAACTGTTTTTT,CASSPGRGPEKLFF
13,-,TRBV11-2,-,TRBJ2-5,TGTGCCAGCAGCTTAGGGGGGGAAGAGACCCAGTACTTC,CASSLGGEETQYF